This TCR beta chain was sequenced during a study of breast tumors, draining lymph nodes, adjacent tissues. General study points: Luminal-like breast cancer showed significantly higher tumor–nontumor repertoire similarity than basal-like. Tumor repertoires ranked between lymph nodes and nontumor tissue in diversity, with V and J gene preferences. Most tumor T cells seemingly derive from lymph node, then expand in tumor.

About this clonotype itself: Its specificity is unknown. A much larger clone sits a single nucleotide away, making a read error possible.

Axillary draining lymph nodes of breast cancer patients supplied the node samples. Germline loops: CDR1 DFQATT, CDR2 SNEGSKA (reference sequence). This CDR3 has 13 amino acids. Via MiXCR, TCRdb re-called the multiplex PCR reads, giving one row per CDR3 protein. The sample holds approximately 210,000 distinct CDR3 sequences, less than 40% seen once. This chain uses TRBV20-1 with TRBJ2-5; D is possibly TRBD1 or TRBD2 (7 bases each). The sample consisted of axillary lymph node tissue. This clonotype was obtained from a female donor with breast cancer. Some clones in this sample may be carry-over from other donors' samples. CDR3 nucleotides: TGCAGTGTGGAGGGAAGCGGGACAGAGGCCCAGTACTTC. Translating it yields CSVEGSGTEAQYF.